These T cell receptor beta chains were read from a single sample in a study of cytomegalovirus exposure and HLA in healthy donors. Clones were sequenced by immunoSEQ multiplex PCR, and TCRdb holds only the in-frame ones, with some missing. Among approximately 190,000 clones listed, approximately 81% were seen once. Sequences were obtained from PBMCs. The receptors here all came from a man aged 45-60 years in good health and CMV-seronegative. Each CDR3 is given with its conserved first and last residue. D genes are given only for firm matches. The listing skips clone size in some rows; elsewhere it reads once, few, many or a size class.

>TRBV5-1|TRBD1|-|TRBJ2-1
CASSTGTGRNEQFF
TGCGCCAGCAGTACGGGGACAGGGAGGAATGAGCAGTTCTTC
>TRBV4-1|TRBD1|-|TRBJ2-1
CASSLSGTGQGEQFF
TGCGCCAGCAGTCTTTCCGGGACAGGGCAAGGTGAGCAGTTCTTC
>TRBV11-2|-|-|TRBJ1-2
CASSSGLTYGYTF
TGTGCCAGCAGCTCGGGGTTGACCTATGGCTACACCTTC
>TRBV6-1|TRBD1|-|TRBJ1-2
CASRGTGPRDGYTF
TGTGCCAGCAGGGGGACAGGGCCCAGGGATGGCTACACCTTC
>TRBV7-9|-|-|TRBJ1-1
CASSPLIEVGTEAFF
TGTGCCAGCAGCCCCTTAATCGAAGTCGGCACTGAAGCTTTCTTT
>TRBV5-6|-|-|TRBJ2-7
CASSLWRGPGRTSYEQYF
TGTGCCAGCAGCTTATGGAGGGGACCGGGGAGGACCTCCTACGAGCAGTACTTC
>TRBV19|-|few|TRBJ2-7
CASSPGLGVRYEQYF
TGTGCCAGTAGTCCGGGACTGGGAGTTCGGTACGAGCAGTACTTC
>TRBV6-5|TRBD1|-|TRBJ2-1
CASSNRGGGEQFF
TGTGCCAGCAGTAACAGGGGTGGGGGTGAGCAGTTCTTC
>TRBV7-2|TRBD1|-|TRBJ2-1
CASSWDRVIKNEQFF
TGTGCCAGCAGCTGGGACAGGGTGATTAAGAATGAGCAGTTCTTC
>TRBV7-2|-|-|TRBJ2-3
CASSLGRISTDTQYF
TGTGCCAGCAGCTTAGGGAGGATAAGTACAGATACGCAGTATTTT
>TRBV5-6|-|-|TRBJ1-2
CASSLELDRNFYGYTF
TGTGCCAGCAGCTTGGAGTTGGACAGAAACTTCTATGGCTACACCTTC
>TRBV27|TRBD1|-|TRBJ2-6
CASSFTGGGVANVLTF
TGTGCCAGCAGTTTTACAGGGGGCGGAGTGGCCAACGTCCTGACTTTC
>TRBV11-3|TRBD2|-|TRBJ2-3
CASSLGGGSGMDTQYF
TGTGCCAGCAGCTTAGGGGGGGGGTCGGGGATGGATACGCAGTATTTT
>TRBV6-1|TRBD1|-|TRBJ1-5
CASSQGQGGYSNQPQHF
TGTGCCAGCAGTCAAGGACAGGGGGGTTATAGCAATCAGCCCCAGCATTTT
>TRBV10-3|TRBD2|-|TRBJ2-7
CAISESGLRGGASYEQYF
TGTGCCATCAGTGAGTCGGGTCTTCGCGGGGGGGCCTCCTACGAGCAGTACTTC
>TRBV7-7|TRBD1|-|TRBJ2-1
CASSLTGDAEQFF
TGTGCCAGCAGCTTAACAGGGGACGCTGAGCAGTTCTTC
>TRBV15|-|-|TRBJ2-2
CATSSGTTGTGELFF
TGTGCCACCAGCTCCGGGACAACAGGGACCGGGGAGCTGTTTTTT
>TRBV2|-|-|TRBJ1-2
CASSPRQLYGYTF
TGTGCCAGCAGTCCGAGACAGCTCTATGGCTACACCTTC
>TRBV6-5|-|-|TRBJ1-2
CASWRGGYYGYTF
TGTGCCAGCTGGCGGGGAGGGTACTATGGCTACACCTTC
>TRBV27|TRBD1|-|TRBJ2-7
CASSFIGTGGITYEQYF
TGTGCCAGCAGTTTTATCGGGACAGGGGGTATCACATACGAGCAGTACTTC
>TRBV5-4|-|-|TRBJ1-2
CASSSGGRYGYTF
TGTGCCAGCAGCTCGGGGGGACGGTATGGCTACACCTTC
>TRBV7-3|TRBD1|-|TRBJ2-2
CASSLRGQGGGELFF
TGTGCCAGCAGCTTACGGGGACAGGGAGGCGGGGAGCTGTTTTTT
>TRBV4-1|TRBD1|-|TRBJ2-7
CASSQETGGSYEQYF
TGCGCCAGCAGCCAAGAGACAGGGGGGTCCTACGAGCAGTACTTC
>TRBV11-2|-|-|TRBJ2-1
CASKAYRGTYEQFF
TGTGCCAGCAAAGCTTATCGGGGAACCTATGAGCAGTTCTTC
>TRBV5-1|-|-|TRBJ1-2
CASSLVTQAYGYTF
TGCGCCAGCAGCTTGGTAACACAGGCTTACGGCTACACCTTC
>TRBV5-1|-|-|TRBJ1-2
CASSLDSPGYTF
TGCGCCAGCAGCTTAGACAGCCCGGGCTACACCTTC
>TRBV29-1|TRBD1|-|TRBJ2-3
CSVEDRDRVADTQYF
TGCAGCGTTGAAGATAGGGACAGGGTTGCAGATACGCAGTATTTT
>TRBV6-6|-|-|TRBJ2-7
CASTSTHEQYF
TGTGCCAGCACGAGTACCCACGAGCAGTACTTC
>TRBV6-1|-|-|TRBJ2-7
CASRGLSTYEQYF
TGTGCCAGCAGGGGACTGTCGACCTACGAGCAGTACTTC
>TRBV27|-|-|TRBJ2-1
CASSPEQGGNSNEQFF
TGTGCCAGCAGTCCCGAACAGGGTGGGAATTCCAATGAGCAGTTCTTC
>TRBV2|TRBD1|-|TRBJ1-1
CASSGPDRVAFF
TGTGCCAGCAGTGGCCCTGACAGGGTAGCTTTCTTT
>TRBV5-6|-|-|TRBJ1-4
CASQTLLNEKLFF
TGTGCCAGTCAGACACTGCTTAATGAAAAACTGTTTTTT
>TRBV6-5|TRBD1|-|TRBJ1-2
CASSRDDRVNGYTF
TGTGCCAGCAGTCGAGACGACAGGGTAAACGGCTACACCTTC
>TRBV7-9|-|-|TRBJ2-3
CASSPLWSGDTTDTQYF
TGTGCCAGCAGCCCGTTGTGGAGCGGGGACACCACAGATACGCAGTATTTT
>TRBV9|TRBD1|-|TRBJ2-1
CASSFPGQKDNEQFF
TGTGCCAGCAGCTTTCCGGGACAGAAAGACAATGAGCAGTTCTTC
>TRBV4-3|TRBD1|-|TRBJ1-4
CASSRRTGVDEKLFF
TGCGCCAGCAGCCGCCGAACAGGGGTGGATGAAAAACTGTTTTTT
>TRBV4-1|-|-|TRBJ2-4
CASSQGAGKNIQYF
TGCGCCAGCAGCCAAGGAGCGGGCAAAAACATTCAGTACTTC
>TRBV29-1|-|once|TRBJ2-1
CSVGSGLQNEQFF
TGCAGCGTGGGGTCTGGACTACAAAATGAGCAGTTCTTC
>TRBV9|TRBD2|-|TRBJ2-2
CASSVAGGPSGELFF
TGTGCCAGCAGCGTAGCGGGGGGGCCAAGCGGGGAGCTGTTTTTT
>TRBV10-1|-|-|TRBJ1-3
CASATNLRGRSNTIYF
TGCGCCAGCGCTACCAACCTCCGCGGTCGGTCTAACACCATATATTTT
>TRBV2|-|-|TRBJ2-1
CASQIGGGPNEQFF
TGTGCCAGCCAAATAGGGGGGGGGCCAAATGAGCAGTTCTTC
>TRBV12-5|TRBD1|once|TRBJ2-3
CASGLEGARGDTQYF
TGTGCTAGTGGTTTGGAGGGGGCTAGGGGAGATACGCAGTATTTT
>TRBV19|-|-|TRBJ1-5
CASIPGGNPSNQPQHF
TGTGCCAGTATCCCTGGGGGGAACCCTAGCAATCAGCCCCAGCATTTT
>TRBV7-3|-|-|TRBJ1-1
CASSLTARRAEAASTEAFF
TGTGCCAGCAGCTTAACTGCCCGGCGGGCGGAAGCAGCGAGCACTGAAGCTTTCTTC
>TRBV15|TRBD1|-|TRBJ2-7
CATSSRRGTGVSEQYF
TGTGCCACCAGCAGCAGGAGGGGGACAGGGGTTTCCGAGCAGTACTTC
>TRBV9|TRBD1|few|TRBJ1-1
CASSAGQGRTEAFF
TGTGCCAGCAGCGCGGGACAGGGGCGGACTGAAGCTTTCTTT
>TRBV11-2|TRBD1|-|TRBJ1-5
CASSLDRGSVQPQHF
TGTGCCAGCAGCTTGGACAGGGGTTCAGTTCAGCCCCAGCATTTT
>TRBV30|-|-|TRBJ2-3
CAWSNSDTDTQYF
TGTGCCTGGAGTAATAGCGACACAGATACGCAGTATTTT
>TRBV7-2|TRBD1|-|TRBJ2-5
CASSHRDRAQETQYF
TGTGCCAGCAGCCACCGGGACAGGGCCCAAGAGACCCAGTACTTC
>TRBV7-2|TRBD2|-|TRBJ2-1
CASSLGGGANNEQFF
TGTGCCAGCAGCTTAGGCGGGGGGGCCAACAATGAGCAGTTCTTC
>TRBV19|-|-|TRBJ2-4
CASSLEGIVAKNIQYF
TGTGCCAGTAGTTTGGAGGGGATCGTAGCCAAAAACATTCAGTACTTC
>TRBV19|-|-|TRBJ2-3
CASSATGSTDTQYF
TGTGCCAGTAGTGCGACAGGTAGCACAGATACGCAGTATTTT
>TRBV2|-|once|TRBJ1-4
CASSVLGGGFNEKLFF
TGTGCCAGCAGTGTGCTGGGTGGGGGCTTTAATGAAAAACTGTTTTTT
>TRBV7-2|-|-|TRBJ1-2
CASSFETGTYGYTF
TGTGCCAGCAGCTTTGAGACAGGCACCTATGGCTACACCTTC
>TRBV27|-|-|TRBJ2-7
CASSPHYEQYF
TGTGCCAGCAGTCCACACTACGAGCAGTACTTC